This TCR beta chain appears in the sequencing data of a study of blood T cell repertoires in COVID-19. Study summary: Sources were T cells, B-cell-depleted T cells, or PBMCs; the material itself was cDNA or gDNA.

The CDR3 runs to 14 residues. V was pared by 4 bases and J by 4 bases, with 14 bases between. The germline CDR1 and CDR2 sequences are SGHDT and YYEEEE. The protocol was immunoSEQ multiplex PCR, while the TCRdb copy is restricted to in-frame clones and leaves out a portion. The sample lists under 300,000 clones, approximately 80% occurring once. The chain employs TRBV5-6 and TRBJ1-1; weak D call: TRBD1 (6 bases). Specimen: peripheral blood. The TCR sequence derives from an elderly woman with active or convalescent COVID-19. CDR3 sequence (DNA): TGTGCCAGCAGCCCAGGACAGTTGCGCACTGAAGCTTTCTTT. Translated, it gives CASSPGQLRTEAFF.